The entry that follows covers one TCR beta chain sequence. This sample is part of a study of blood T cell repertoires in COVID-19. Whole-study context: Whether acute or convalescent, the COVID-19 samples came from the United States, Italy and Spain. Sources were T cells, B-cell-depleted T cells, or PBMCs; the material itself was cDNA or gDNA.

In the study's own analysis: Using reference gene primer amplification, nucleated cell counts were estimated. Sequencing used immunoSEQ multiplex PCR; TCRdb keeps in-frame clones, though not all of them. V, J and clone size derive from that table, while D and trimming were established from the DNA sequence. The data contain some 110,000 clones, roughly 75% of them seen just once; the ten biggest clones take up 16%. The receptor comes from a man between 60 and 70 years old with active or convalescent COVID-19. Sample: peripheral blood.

CDR3 amino acids: CASSIDGTGVSPLHF. CDR3 sequence (DNA): TGTGCCAGTAGTATAGATGGGACAGGGGTTTCACCCCTCCACTTT. The V gene is TRBV19, the J gene TRBJ1-6; 10 nucleotides line up with TRBD1. V dropped 0 bases and J dropped 9; count of bases not matched to a gene: 2. CDR3 length: 15 residues. Germline V gene lookup returns CDR1 LNHDA and CDR2 SQIVND (reference sequence).